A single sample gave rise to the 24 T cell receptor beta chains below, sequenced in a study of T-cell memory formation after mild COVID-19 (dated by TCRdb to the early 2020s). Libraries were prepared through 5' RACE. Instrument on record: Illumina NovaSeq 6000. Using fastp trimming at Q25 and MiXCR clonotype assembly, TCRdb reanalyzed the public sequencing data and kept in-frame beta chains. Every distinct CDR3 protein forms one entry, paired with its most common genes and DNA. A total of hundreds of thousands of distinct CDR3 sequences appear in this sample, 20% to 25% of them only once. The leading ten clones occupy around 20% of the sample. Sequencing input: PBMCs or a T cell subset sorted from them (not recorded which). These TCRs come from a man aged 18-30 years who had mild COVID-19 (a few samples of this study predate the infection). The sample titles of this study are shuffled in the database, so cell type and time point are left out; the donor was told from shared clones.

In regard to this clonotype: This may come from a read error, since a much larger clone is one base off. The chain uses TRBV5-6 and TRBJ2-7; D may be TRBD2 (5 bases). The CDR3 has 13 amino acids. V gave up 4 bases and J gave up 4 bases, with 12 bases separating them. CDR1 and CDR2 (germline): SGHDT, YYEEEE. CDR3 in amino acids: CASSLRRSYEQYF. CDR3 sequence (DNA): TGTGCCAGCAGCCTGAGGAGGTCGTACGAGCAGTACTTC.

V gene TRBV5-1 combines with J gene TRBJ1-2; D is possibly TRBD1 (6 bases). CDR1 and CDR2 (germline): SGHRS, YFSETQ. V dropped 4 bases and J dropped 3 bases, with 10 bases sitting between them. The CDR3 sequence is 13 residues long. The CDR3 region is CASSDRQDYGYTF. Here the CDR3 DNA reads TGCGCCAGCAGCGATCGACAGGACTATGGCTACACCTTC.

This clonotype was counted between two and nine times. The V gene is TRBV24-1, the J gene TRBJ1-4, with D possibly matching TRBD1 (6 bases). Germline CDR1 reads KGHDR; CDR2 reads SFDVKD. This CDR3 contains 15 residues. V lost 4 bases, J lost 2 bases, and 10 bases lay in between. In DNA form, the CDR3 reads TGTGCCACCAGTGACCCAGGGGTGACTAATGAAAAACTGTTTTTT. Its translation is CATSDPGVTNEKLFF.

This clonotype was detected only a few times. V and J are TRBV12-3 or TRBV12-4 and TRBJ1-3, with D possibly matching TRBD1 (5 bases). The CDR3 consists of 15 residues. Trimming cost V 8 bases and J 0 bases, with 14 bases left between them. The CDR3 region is CASGRGPLSGNTIYF. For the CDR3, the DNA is TGTGCCAGCGGAAGGGGACCGCTCTCTGGAAACACCATATATTTT.

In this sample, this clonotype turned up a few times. The CDR3 loop is CASSSQGALGGNSPLHF. CDR3 nucleotide sequence: TGTGCCAGCAGTTCCCAGGGGGCGCTGGGCGGAAATTCACCCCTCCACTTT. The chain combines TRBV27 with TRBJ1-6, with TRBD1 identical over 8 bases. This CDR3 comprises 17 residues. V was clipped by 4 bases and J by 7 bases; unmatched bases: 12. Germline CDR1 and CDR2: MNHEY and SMNVEV (reference sequence).

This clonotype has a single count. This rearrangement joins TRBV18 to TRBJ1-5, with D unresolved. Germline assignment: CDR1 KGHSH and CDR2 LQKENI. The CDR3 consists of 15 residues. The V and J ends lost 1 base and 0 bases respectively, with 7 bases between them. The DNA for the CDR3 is TGTGCCAGCTCACCACGGGCAAATAGCAATCAGCCCCAGCATTTT. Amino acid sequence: CASSPRANSNQPQHF.

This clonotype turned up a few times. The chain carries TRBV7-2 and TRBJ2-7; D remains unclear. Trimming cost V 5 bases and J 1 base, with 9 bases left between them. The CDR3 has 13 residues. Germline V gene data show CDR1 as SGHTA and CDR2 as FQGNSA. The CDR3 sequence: CASSILGSYEQYF. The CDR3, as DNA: TGTGCCAGCAGCATACTGGGTTCCTACGAGCAGTACTTC.

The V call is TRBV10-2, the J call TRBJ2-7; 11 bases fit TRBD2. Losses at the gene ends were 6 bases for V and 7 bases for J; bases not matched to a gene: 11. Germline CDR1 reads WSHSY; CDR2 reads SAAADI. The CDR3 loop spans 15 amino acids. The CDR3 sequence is CASSRLAGSFWEQYF. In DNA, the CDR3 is TGCGCCAGCAGCCGACTAGCGGGGTCGTTCTGGGAGCAGTACTTC.

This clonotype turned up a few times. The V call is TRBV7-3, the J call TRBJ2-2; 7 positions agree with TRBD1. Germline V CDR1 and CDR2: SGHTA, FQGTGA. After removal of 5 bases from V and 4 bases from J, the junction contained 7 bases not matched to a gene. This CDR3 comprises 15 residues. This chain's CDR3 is CASSRGQRGTGELFF. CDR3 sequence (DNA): TGTGCCAGCAGCCGGGGACAGCGCGGCACCGGGGAGCTGTTTTTT. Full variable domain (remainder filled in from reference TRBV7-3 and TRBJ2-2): GAGVSQTPSNKVTEKGKYVELRCDPISGHTALYWYRQSLGQGPEFLIYFQGTGAADDSGLPNDRFFAVRPEGSVSTLKIQRTERGDSAVYLCASSRGQRGTGELFFGEGSRLTVL.

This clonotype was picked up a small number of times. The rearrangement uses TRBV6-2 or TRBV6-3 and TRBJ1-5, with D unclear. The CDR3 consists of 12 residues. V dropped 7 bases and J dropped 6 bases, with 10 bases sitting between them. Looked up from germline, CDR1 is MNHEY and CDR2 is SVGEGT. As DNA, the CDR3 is TGTGCCAGCATGCAATGGAGTCAGCCCCAGCATTTT. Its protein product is CASMQWSQPQHF.

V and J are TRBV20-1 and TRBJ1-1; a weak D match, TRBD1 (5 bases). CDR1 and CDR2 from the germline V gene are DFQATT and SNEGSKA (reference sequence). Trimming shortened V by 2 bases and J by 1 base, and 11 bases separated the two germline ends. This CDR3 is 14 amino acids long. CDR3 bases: TGCAGTGCTAGATCCGGCGGGGCGAACACTGAAGCTTTCTTT. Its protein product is CSARSGGANTEAFF.

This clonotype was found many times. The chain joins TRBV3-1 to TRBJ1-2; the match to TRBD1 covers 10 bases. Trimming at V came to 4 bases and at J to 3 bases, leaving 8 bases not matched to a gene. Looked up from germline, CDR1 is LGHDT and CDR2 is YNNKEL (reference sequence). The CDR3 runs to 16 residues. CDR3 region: CASSRGTGVRHYGYTF. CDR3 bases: TGTGCCAGCAGCCGCGGGACAGGGGTCCGGCACTATGGCTACACCTTC.

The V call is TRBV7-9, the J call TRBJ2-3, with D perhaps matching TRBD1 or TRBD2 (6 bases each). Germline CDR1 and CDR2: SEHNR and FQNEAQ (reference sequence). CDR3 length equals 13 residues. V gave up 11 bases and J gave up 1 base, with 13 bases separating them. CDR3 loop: CAAERGGTDTQYF. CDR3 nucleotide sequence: TGTGCCGCCGAAAGGGGGGGCACAGATACGCAGTATTTT.

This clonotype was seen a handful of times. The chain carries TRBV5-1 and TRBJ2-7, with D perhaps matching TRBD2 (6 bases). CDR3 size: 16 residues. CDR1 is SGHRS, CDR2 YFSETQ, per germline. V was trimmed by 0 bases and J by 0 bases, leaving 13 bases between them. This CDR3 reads CASSLVGLRTSYEQYF. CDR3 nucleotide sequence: TGCGCCAGCAGCTTGGTAGGACTACGTACCTCCTACGAGCAGTACTTC.

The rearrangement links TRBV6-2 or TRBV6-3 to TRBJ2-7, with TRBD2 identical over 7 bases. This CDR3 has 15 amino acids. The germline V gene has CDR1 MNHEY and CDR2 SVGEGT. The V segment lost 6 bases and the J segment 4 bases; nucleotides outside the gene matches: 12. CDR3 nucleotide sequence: TGTGCCAGCAGACCCCTGACTAGCTTACTTTACGAGCAGTACTTC. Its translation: CASRPLTSLLYEQYF.

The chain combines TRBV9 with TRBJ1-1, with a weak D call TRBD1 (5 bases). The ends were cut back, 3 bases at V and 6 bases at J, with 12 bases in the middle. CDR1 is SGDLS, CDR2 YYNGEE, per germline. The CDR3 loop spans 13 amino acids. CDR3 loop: CASSGLQGSEAFF. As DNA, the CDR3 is TGTGCCAGCAGCGGCCTCCAGGGTTCTGAAGCTTTCTTT.

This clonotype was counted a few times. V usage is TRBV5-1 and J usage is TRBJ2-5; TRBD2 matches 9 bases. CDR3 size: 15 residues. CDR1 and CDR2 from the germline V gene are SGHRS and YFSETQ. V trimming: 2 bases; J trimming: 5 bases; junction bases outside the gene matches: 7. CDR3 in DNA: TGCGCCAGCAGCTTTATAGCGGGGGCCGGGGAGACCCAGTACTTC. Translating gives CASSFIAGAGETQYF. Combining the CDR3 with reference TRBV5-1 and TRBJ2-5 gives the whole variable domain KAGVTQTPRYLIKTRGQQVTLSCSPISGHRSVSWYQQTPGQGLQFLFEYFSETQRNKGNFPGRFSGRQFSNSRSEMNVSTLELGDSALYLCASSFIAGAGETQYFGPGTRLLVL.

CDR3 loop: CASSLAVGDQETQYF. DNA of the CDR3: TGCGCCAGCAGCTTGGCCGTGGGGGACCAAGAGACCCAGTACTTC. The chain employs TRBV5-1 and TRBJ2-5; D may correspond to TRBD1 or TRBD2 (5 bases each). Germline V CDR1 and CDR2: SGHRS, YFSETQ. V was pared by 0 bases and J by 0 bases, with 9 bases between. The CDR3 is 15 amino acids.

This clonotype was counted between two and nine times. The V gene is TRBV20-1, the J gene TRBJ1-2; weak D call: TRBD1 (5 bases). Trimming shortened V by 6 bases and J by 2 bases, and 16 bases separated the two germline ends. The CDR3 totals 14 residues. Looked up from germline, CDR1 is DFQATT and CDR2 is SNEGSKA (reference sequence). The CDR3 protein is CSAKRAGLNYGYTF. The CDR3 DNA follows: TGCAGTGCAAAGAGGGCAGGGTTGAACTATGGCTACACCTTC.

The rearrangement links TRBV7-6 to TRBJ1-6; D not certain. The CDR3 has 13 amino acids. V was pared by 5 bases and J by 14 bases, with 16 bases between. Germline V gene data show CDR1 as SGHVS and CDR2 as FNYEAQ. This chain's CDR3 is CASSPARGETLHF. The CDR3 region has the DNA TGTGCCAGCAGCCCCGCCCGAGGTGAGACCCTCCACTTT.

CDR3 region: CASSRDRTAYEQYV. CDR3 DNA: TGTGCCAGCAGCCGAGATAGGACAGCGTACGAGCAGTACGTC. This chain connects TRBV5-4 to TRBJ2-7, with D possibly TRBD1 on 6 matching bases. The germline gives CDR1 SGHNT, CDR2 YYREEE (reference sequence). The CDR3 has 14 amino acids. Trimming removed 4 bases at V and 4 bases at J, with 15 bases between.

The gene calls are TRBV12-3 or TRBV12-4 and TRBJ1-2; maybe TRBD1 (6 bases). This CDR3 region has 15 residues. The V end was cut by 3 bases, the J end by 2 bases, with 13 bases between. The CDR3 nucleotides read TGTGCCAGCAGTTTGGTACAGGGTGAGAACTATGGCTACACCTTC. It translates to CASSLVQGENYGYTF.

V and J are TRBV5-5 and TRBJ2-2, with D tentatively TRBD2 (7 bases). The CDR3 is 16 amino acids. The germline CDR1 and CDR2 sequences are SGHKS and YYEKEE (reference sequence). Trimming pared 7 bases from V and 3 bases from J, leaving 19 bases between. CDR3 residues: CASSTLRGADTGELFF. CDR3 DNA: TGTGCCAGCTCCACCCTTCGGGGGGCCGACACCGGGGAGCTGTTTTTT.

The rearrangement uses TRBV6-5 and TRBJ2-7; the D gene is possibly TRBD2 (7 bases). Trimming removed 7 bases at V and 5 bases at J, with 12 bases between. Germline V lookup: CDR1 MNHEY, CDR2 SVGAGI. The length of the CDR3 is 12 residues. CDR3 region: CASISGGHEQYF. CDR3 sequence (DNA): TGTGCCAGCATATCGGGGGGCCACGAGCAGTACTTC.